One sample yielded the 19 T cell receptor beta chains listed below, sequenced in a study of neoadjuvant anti-PD-1 for oral cavity cancer. Time point defined: after neoadjuvant nivolumab, at surgical resection. Sequenced by immunoSEQ multiplex PCR; TCRdb stores in-frame clones only, minus some. The table includes 40,000 or so clones, about 36% detected once. Sequences were derived from tumor tissue, sampled after nivolumab (anti-PD-1) treatment. These receptors all stem from a person aged 35 to 85 with oral cavity squamous cell carcinoma.

This clone was seen only a few times. This chain connects TRBV6-5 to TRBJ2-5, with 7 bases lining up with TRBD1. V lost 6 bases and J lost 2; bases outside the gene matches: 6. Germline CDR1 is MNHEY and CDR2 is SVGAGI. The CDR3 consists of 14 residues. The CDR3 DNA is TGTGCCAGCAGCAAAAGGGACAGACAAGAGACCCAGTACTTC. It codes for CASSKRDRQETQYF.

The chain combines TRBV7-9 with TRBJ1-2, with D possibly matching TRBD1 (6 bases). The CDR3 is 13 residues long. V shed 5 bases and J shed 3 bases, with 10 bases lying between them. Germline CDR1 reads SEHNR; CDR2 reads FQNEAQ (reference sequence). In nucleotides, the CDR3 is TGTGCCAGCAGCGTAGGGGGATACTATGGCTACACCTTC. It yields the protein CASSVGGYYGYTF.

This clone was seen a few times. The gene calls are TRBV11-3 and TRBJ2-7, with TRBD1 matching over 7 bases. Trimming cost V 3 bases and J 6 bases; bases outside gene matches: 5. The germline CDR1 and CDR2 sequences are SGHNT and YENEEA. The CDR3 runs 13 residues. In nucleotides, the CDR3 is TGTGCCAGCAGCTTTACAGGGGACAGCGAGCAGTACTTC. Translation: CASSFTGDSEQYF.

The genes are TRBV30 and TRBJ1-5; D is unclear. The length of the CDR3 is 14 residues. Trimming cost V 1 base and J 0 bases, with 7 bases left between them. Germline V lookup: CDR1 GTSNPN, CDR2 SVGIG (reference sequence). The CDR3 bases are TGTGCCTGGAGTGGACCTCTTAGCAATCAGCCCCAGCATTTT. Its translation is CAWSGPLSNQPQHF.

The genes are TRBV28 and TRBJ1-5; a weak D match, TRBD1 (5 bases). V was clipped by 2 bases and J by 0 bases, with 11 bases between them. Germline CDR1 is MDHEN and CDR2 is SYDVKM. There are 16 residues in the CDR3. The CDR3 region is CASSLIHRISNQPQHF. As DNA, the CDR3 is TGTGCCAGCAGTTTAATTCACAGGATTAGCAATCAGCCCCAGCATTTT.

This clone qualifies as medium-sized. V and J are TRBV19 and TRBJ1-1, with TRBD1 matching over 9 bases. The CDR3 sequence is 15 residues long. The germline V gene encodes CDR1 LNHDA and CDR2 SQIVND (reference sequence). V was clipped by 4 bases and J by 4 bases; unmatched bases: 7. This chain's CDR3 is CASSSRDRVFTEAFF. The CDR3 DNA is TGTGCCAGTAGTAGCCGGGACAGGGTTTTCACTGAAGCTTTCTTT.

The chain combines TRBV30 with TRBJ2-3; D assignment may be TRBD1 or TRBD2 (5 bases each). CDR1 and CDR2 (germline): GTSNPN, SVGIG (reference sequence). This CDR3 spans 14 amino acids. The V and J ends lost 0 bases and 5 bases respectively, with 12 bases between them. This CDR3 is CAWSVPSGRDTQYF. The CDR3 nucleotides are TGTGCCTGGAGTGTACCCTCAGGGAGAGATACGCAGTATTTT.

The V gene is TRBV5-4, the J gene TRBJ2-1; tentatively, D is TRBD1 (5 bases). CDR3 length: 18 residues. The ends were cut back, 4 bases at V and 2 bases at J, with 22 bases in the middle. The V gene's germline CDR1 is SGHNT and CDR2 YYREEE (reference sequence). The CDR3 nucleotides read TGTGCCAGCAGCCCACGAGCTATTTCGACAGCGACCTACAATGAGCAGTTCTTC. It is translated as CASSPRAISTATYNEQFF.

The chain joins TRBV30 to TRBJ2-2; D is perhaps TRBD2 (6 bases). Germline CDR1 is GTSNPN and CDR2 is SVGIG (reference sequence). Trimming removed 3 bases from V and 4 bases from J, with 12 bases in between. There are 14 residues in the CDR3. The CDR3 here is CAWSPGTFTGELFF. The CDR3 DNA sequence: TGTGCCTGGAGCCCCGGGACTTTCACCGGGGAGCTGTTTTTT.

The chain recombines TRBV27 with TRBJ2-7; D gene ambiguous. The CDR3 sequence is 14 residues long. Trimming removed 2 bases from V and 1 base from J, with 9 bases in between. Germline values: CDR1 MNHEY, CDR2 SMNVEV (reference sequence). DNA of the CDR3: TGTGCCAGCAGTTTAGTTGAAAGTTCCTACGAGCAGTACTTC. As protein: CASSLVESSYEQYF.

This clone was found many times. DNA for the CDR3: TGTGCCAGCAGTCCCATAGCGGTAGGGACAGATACGCAGTATTTT. Protein: CASSPIAVGTDTQYF. The chain recombines TRBV6-5 with TRBJ2-3; TRBD2 might be the D (6 bases). Trimming shortened V by 5 bases and J by 3 bases, and 15 bases separated the two germline ends. The CDR3 totals 15 residues. Per germline, CDR1 MNHEY and CDR2 SVGAGI.

In its sample, this clone was seen many times. The gene calls are TRBV11-2 and TRBJ2-7; TRBD2 matches at 7 bases. Germline loops: CDR1 SGHAT, CDR2 FQNNGV. V dropped 3 bases and J dropped 6; count of bases not matched to a gene: 8. The CDR3 sequence is 14 residues long. CDR3 in amino acids: CASSLGRGLGEQYF. The CDR3 DNA reads as TGTGCCAGCAGCTTGGGGAGGGGTTTGGGCGAGCAGTACTTC.

The chain has TRBV27 and TRBJ1-2; D is possibly TRBD1 (6 bases). V lost 8 bases to trimming and J lost 6 bases, with 13 bases between them. The CDR3 loop spans 12 amino acids. Germline loops: CDR1 MNHEY, CDR2 SMNVEV (reference sequence). CDR3 sequence: CASGTGTHGYTF. CDR3 bases: TGTGCCAGCGGTACAGGGACACATGGCTACACCTTC.

The genes are TRBV10-1 and TRBJ1-1, with a tentative D call TRBD1 (6 bases). Trimming removed 5 bases at V and 5 bases at J, with 12 bases between. The CDR3 has 13 amino acids. Germline CDR1 is WNHNN and CDR2 is SYGVQD (reference sequence). The CDR3 coding sequence is TGCGCCAGCAGTCACTCCCAGGGGACTGAAGCTTTCTTT. It specifies CASSHSQGTEAFF.

In its sample, this clone was seen a few times. This chain links TRBV14 with TRBJ2-5; 15 nucleotides agree with TRBD2. The J segment lost 7 bases and the V segment lost 4 bases, leaving 7 bases of the junction unmatched. In germline, CDR1 is SGHDN, CDR2 FVKESK. CDR3 length: 16 amino acids. The CDR3 sequence: CASSRTSGRGRSTQYF. The CDR3, as DNA: TGTGCCAGCAGCCGGACTAGCGGGAGGGGAAGATCGACCCAGTACTTC.

This clone was picked up a small number of times. The chain couples TRBV4-1 to TRBJ1-1, with 7 positions matching TRBD1. CDR1 and CDR2 from the germline V gene are MGHRA and YSYEKL. Losses at the gene ends were 0 bases for V and 7 bases for J; bases not matched to a gene: 11. The CDR3 is 16 amino acids. The CDR3 loop reads CASSQEANRGGDEAFF. The CDR3 DNA is TGCGCCAGCAGCCAAGAAGCTAACAGGGGCGGAGATGAAGCTTTCTTT.

CDR3 sequence: CASSESLAVQETQYF. As DNA, the CDR3 is TGCGCCAGCAGTGAGTCACTAGCGGTGCAAGAGACCCAGTACTTC. V gene TRBV10-2 combines with J gene TRBJ2-5, with 8 positions matching TRBD2. With V trimmed by 0 bases and J by 2 bases, 2 bases remained unmatched. CDR3 length: 15 residues. Germline values: CDR1 WSHSY, CDR2 SAAADI.

The V and J genes are TRBV28 and TRBJ2-3, with D maybe TRBD2 (6 bases). The germline V gene has CDR1 MDHEN and CDR2 SYDVKM. The ends were cut back, 5 bases at V and 1 base at J, with 7 bases in the middle. The CDR3 sequence is 13 residues long. In DNA, the CDR3 is TGTGCCAGCAGTCCGGGGGGCACAGATACGCAGTATTTT. Translated: CASSPGGTDTQYF.

This clone was seen at least ten times. The chain couples TRBV15 to TRBJ1-5; TRBD1 might be the D (6 bases). Looked up from germline, CDR1 is LNHNV and CDR2 is YYDKDF (reference sequence). The CDR3 spans 14 residues. V dropped 4 bases and J dropped 4 bases, with 11 bases sitting between them. CDR3 DNA: TGTGCCACCAGCAAGAACAGGGAAAATCAGCCCCAGCATTTT. Translation: CATSKNRENQPQHF.